This TCR beta chain appears in the sequencing data of a study of patients and donors after allogeneic stem cell transplantation. TCRdb reprocessed the RT-PCR reads with MiXCR, giving one entry per CDR3 protein. The data contain fewer than 200,000 distinct CDR3 sequences, approximately 30% of them singletons. This clonotype came up a few times. This CDR3 has 16 amino acids. Trimming left V 1 base short and J 1 base short, with 13 bases between. The germline gives CDR1 SGHTA, CDR2 FQGNSA. Sequenced input: blood, either unsorted or a sorted T cell fraction (not recorded which). The clonotype comes from a human donor who was either an allogeneic HSCT recipient or a stem cell or donor lymphocyte infusion donor (not recorded which). It is not recorded whose cells these are; they may come from a transplant donor. The J gene is TRBJ2-5, the V gene TRBV7-2, with a weak D call TRBD2 (5 bases). CDR3 amino acids: CASSLEVYRGQETQYF. In DNA, the CDR3 is TGTGCCAGCAGCTTAGAGGTATACCGGGGCCAAGAGACCCAGTACTTC.